This TCR beta chain was identified in a study of OX40 agonist ivuxolimab in advanced cancers. Sequencing used immunoSEQ multiplex PCR; TCRdb keeps in-frame clones, though not all of them. This sample has fewer than 90,000 clones, with around 90% found just once. Sample: CD4+ or CD8+ T cells sorted from blood, taken in a trial of the OX40 agonist ivuxolimab. The receptor's source is an adult with an advanced solid tumor such as melanoma, head and neck, liver or kidney cancer.

The CDR3 spells CASSPGQANQPQHF. The CDR3 DNA reads as TGTGCCAGCAGCCCTGGACAGGCAAATCAGCCCCAGCATTTT. J is TRBJ1-5 and V is TRBV9; 7 nucleotides line up with TRBD1. CDR3 size: 14 residues. Germline loops: CDR1 SGDLS, CDR2 YYNGEE. The ends lost 4 bases at V and 4 bases at J; junction bases unmatched: 5.